A single T cell receptor beta chain is shown here with its context. Antigen specificity is unknown. The sample is drawn from a study of shared clonotypes between healthy human individuals. Study results and caveats: Non-shared clonotypes had lower generation probabilities than those shared by all four donors.

The germline CDR1 and CDR2 sequences are SNHLY and FYNNEI. The CDR3 runs to 13 residues. Trimming pared 4 bases from V and 2 bases from J, leaving 9 bases between. The test was conducted at deep level. Some clones are missing from TCRdb's copy, which holds only in-frame ones; the method was immunoSEQ multiplex PCR. The sample has approximately 640,000 clones, about two thirds seen once; the top ten hold 1.8%. J is TRBJ2-7 and V is TRBV2; unclear D gene. The sequence came from a woman aged 25 to 39 in good health. The sample comprised memory CD4+ T cells sorted from blood. Subset here: CD45RA-negative fraction. CDR3 in amino acids: CASSAGFAYEQYF. In DNA form, the CDR3 reads TGTGCCAGCAGTGCAGGTTTTGCCTACGAGCAGTACTTC.